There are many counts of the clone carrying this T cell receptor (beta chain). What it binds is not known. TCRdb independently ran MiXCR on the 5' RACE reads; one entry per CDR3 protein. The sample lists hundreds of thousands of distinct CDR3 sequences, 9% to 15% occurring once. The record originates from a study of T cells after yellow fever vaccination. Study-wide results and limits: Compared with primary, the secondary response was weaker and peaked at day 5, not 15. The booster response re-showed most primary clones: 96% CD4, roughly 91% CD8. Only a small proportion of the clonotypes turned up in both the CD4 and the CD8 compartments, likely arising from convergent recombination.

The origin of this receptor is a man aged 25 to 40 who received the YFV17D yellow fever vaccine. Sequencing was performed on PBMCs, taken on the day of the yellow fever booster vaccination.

DNA of the CDR3: TGTGCCAGCAGTCCAGGTGAAAACTATGGCTACACCTTC. Protein sequence: CASSPGENYGYTF. The chain recombines TRBV12-3 or TRBV12-4 with TRBJ1-2; D ambiguous. Trimming took 5 bases from V and 2 from J, leaving 9 bases between them. The CDR3 extends over 13 amino acids.